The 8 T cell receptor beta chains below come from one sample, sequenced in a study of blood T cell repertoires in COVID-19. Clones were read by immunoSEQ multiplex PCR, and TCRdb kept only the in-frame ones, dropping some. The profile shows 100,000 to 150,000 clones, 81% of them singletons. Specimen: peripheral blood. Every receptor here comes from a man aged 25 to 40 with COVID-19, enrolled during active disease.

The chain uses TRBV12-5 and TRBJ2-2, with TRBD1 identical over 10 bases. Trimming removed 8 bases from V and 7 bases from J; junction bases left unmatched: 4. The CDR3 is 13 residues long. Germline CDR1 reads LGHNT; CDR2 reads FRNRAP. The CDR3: CASRQGAFGELFF. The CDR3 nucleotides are TGTGCTAGTCGACAGGGGGCTTTCGGGGAGCTGTTTTTT. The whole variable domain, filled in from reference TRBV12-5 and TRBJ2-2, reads DARVTQTPRHKVTEMGQEVTMRCQPILGHNTVFWYRQTMMQGLELLAYFRNRAPLDDSGMPKDRFSAEMPDATLATLKIQPSEPRDSAVYFCASRQGAFGELFFGEGSRLTVL.

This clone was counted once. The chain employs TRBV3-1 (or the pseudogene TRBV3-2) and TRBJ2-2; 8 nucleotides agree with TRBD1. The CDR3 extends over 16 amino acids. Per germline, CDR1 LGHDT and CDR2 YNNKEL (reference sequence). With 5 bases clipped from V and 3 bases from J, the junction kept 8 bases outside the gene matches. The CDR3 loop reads CASSVQGGGYTGELFF. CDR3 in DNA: TGTGCCAGCAGCGTACAGGGGGGTGGGTACACCGGGGAGCTGTTTTTT.

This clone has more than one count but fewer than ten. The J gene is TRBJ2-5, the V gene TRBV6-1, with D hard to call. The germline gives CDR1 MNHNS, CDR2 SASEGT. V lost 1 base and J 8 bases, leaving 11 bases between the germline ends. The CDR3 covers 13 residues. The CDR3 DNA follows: TGTGCCAGCAGTGAAGTTTTGGGCAATACCCAGTACTTC. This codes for CASSEVLGNTQYF.

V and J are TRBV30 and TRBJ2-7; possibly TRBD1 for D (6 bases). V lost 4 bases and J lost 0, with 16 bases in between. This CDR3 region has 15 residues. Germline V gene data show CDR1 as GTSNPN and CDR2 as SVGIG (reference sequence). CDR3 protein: CAWKGQTRHSYEQYF. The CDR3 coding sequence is TGTGCCTGGAAGGGACAAACCCGGCACTCCTACGAGCAGTACTTC.

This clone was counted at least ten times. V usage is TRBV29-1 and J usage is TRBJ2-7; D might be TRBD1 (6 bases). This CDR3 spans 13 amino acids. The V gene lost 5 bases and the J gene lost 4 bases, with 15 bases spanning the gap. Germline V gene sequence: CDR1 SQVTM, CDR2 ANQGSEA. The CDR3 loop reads CSVRQQQGYEQYF. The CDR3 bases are TGCAGCGTTCGTCAACAGCAGGGGTACGAGCAGTACTTC.

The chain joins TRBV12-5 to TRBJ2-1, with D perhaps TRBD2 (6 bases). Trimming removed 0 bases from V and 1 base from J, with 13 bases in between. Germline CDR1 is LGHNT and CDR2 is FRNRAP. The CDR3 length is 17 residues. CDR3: CASGLVIGRGSYNEQFF. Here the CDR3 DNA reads TGTGCTAGTGGTTTGGTAATCGGGAGAGGGTCCTACAATGAGCAGTTCTTC.

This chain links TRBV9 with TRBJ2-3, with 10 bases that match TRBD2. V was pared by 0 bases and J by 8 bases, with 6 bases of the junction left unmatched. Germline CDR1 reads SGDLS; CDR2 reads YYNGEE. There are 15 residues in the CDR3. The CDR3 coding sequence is TGTGCCAGCAGCGTAGGGGAGCGGGAGGGCCGTACGCAGTATTTT. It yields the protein CASSVGEREGRTQYF.

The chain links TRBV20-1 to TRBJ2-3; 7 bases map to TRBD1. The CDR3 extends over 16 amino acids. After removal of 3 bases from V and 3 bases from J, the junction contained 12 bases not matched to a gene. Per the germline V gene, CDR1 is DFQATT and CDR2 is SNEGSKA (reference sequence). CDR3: CSASGSARGSTDTQYF. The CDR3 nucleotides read TGCAGTGCTAGTGGGTCTGCCAGGGGGTCGACAGATACGCAGTATTTT.